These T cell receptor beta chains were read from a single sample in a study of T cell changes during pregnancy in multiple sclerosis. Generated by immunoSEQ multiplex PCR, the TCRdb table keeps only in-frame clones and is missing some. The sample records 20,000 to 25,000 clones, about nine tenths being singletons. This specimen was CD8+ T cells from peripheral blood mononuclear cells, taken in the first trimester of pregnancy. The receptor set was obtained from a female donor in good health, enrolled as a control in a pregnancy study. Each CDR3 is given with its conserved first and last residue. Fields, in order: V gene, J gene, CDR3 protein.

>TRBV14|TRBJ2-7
CASSQVLESPAYEQYF
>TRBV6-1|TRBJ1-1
CASSLTEAFF
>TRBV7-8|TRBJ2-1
CASSLTSGAPLYNEQFF
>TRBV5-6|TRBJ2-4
CASSLEGVKNIQYF
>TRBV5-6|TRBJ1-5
CASSPGTVGQPQHF
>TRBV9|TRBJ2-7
CASSAGSPGEQYF
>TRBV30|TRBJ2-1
CAWDSGVRNEQFF
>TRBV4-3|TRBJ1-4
CASSQTQGAREKLFF
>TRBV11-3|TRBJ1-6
CASSCRDRGDNSPLHF
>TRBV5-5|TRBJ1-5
CASSRTLGGSQPQHF
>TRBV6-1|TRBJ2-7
CAGGPTGRLDEQYF
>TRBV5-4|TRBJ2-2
CASSLFPEGAIVDTGELFF
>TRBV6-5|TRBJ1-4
CASSPDYATNEKLFF
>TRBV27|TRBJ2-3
CASSLLGTDTQYF
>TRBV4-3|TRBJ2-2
CASSQARQGSGELFF